A single sample gave rise to the 17 T cell receptor beta chains below, sequenced in a study of blood T cell repertoires in COVID-19. Here immunoSEQ multiplex PCR was the method, and the copy in TCRdb shows in-frame clones only, minus some. The sample consists of around 99,000 clones, about 87% of them appearing once. The sequenced sample was peripheral blood. The receptors stem from a human donor in a cohort sampled during active COVID-19.

The rearrangement links TRBV6-1 to TRBJ2-3; 7 bases fit TRBD2. Germline assignment: CDR1 MNHNS and CDR2 SASEGT. The CDR3 is made up of 16 amino acids. The junction had 4 bases not matched to a gene; V was cut back by 0 bases and J by 1 base. CDR3 sequence: CASSEAGLAGTDTQYF. CDR3 DNA sequence: TGTGCCAGCAGTGAAGCTGGCCTAGCGGGCACAGATACGCAGTATTTT.

The chain links TRBV2 to TRBJ2-6, with 7 bases lining up with TRBD1. CDR3 size: 16 residues. The V segment lost 7 bases and the J segment 2 bases; nucleotides outside the gene matches: 8. Germline CDR1 SNHLY, CDR2 FYNNEI. The CDR3 nucleotides are TGTGCCAGCAACAAGAACAGGGGCACTGGGGCCAACGTCCTGACTTTC. This codes for CASNKNRGTGANVLTF.

V gene TRBV7-9 combines with J gene TRBJ2-7; 7 nucleotides match TRBD2. The ends lost 4 bases at V and 6 bases at J; junction bases unmatched: 9. From germline, CDR1 is SEHNR and CDR2 FQNEAQ (reference sequence). This CDR3 contains 14 residues. The CDR3 nucleotides are TGTGCCAGCAGCTCTCCGGGACTACCAAGCGAGCAGTACTTC. Its translation: CASSSPGLPSEQYF. Combining the CDR3 with reference TRBV7-9 and TRBJ2-7 gives the whole variable domain DTGVSQNPRHKITKRGQNVTFRCDPISEHNRLYWYRQTLGQGPEFLTYFQNEAQLEKSRLLSDRFSAERPKGSFSTLEIQRTEQGDSAMYLCASSSPGLPSEQYFGPGTRLTVT.

This clone is a singleton in its sample. This rearrangement joins TRBV20-1 to TRBJ1-1; no firm D call. Germline CDR1 reads DFQATT; CDR2 reads SNEGSKA (reference sequence). The CDR3 length is 10 residues. V lost 6 bases to trimming and J lost 11 bases, with 13 bases between them. The CDR3 region is CSALTFGAFF. The CDR3 DNA is TGCAGTGCCCTGACATTTGGCGCTTTCTTT.

This chain joins TRBV6-2 or TRBV6-3 and TRBJ1-2, with TRBD1 as a possible D gene (5 bases). From germline, CDR1 is MNHEY and CDR2 SVGEGT. Trimming pared 0 bases from V and 4 bases from J, leaving 12 bases between. This CDR3 region has 15 residues. CDR3 DNA: TGTGCCAGCAGTTACTCAAGGGGCTCCGTCTATGGCTACACCTTC. It is translated as CASSYSRGSVYGYTF.

This clone was found a few times. The genes are TRBV7-2 and TRBJ1-5; maybe TRBD1 (6 bases). This CDR3 has 15 amino acids. The V and J ends lost 5 bases and 10 bases respectively, with 21 bases between them. Per germline, CDR1 SGHTA and CDR2 FQGNSA. The CDR3 bases are TGTGCCAGCAGCCCCGAGGGGCAGGGGATACGACCCCAGCATTTT. Its translation is CASSPEGQGIRPQHF. Together with reference TRBV7-2 and TRBJ1-5, the CDR3 gives the full variable domain: GAGVSQSPSNKVTEKGKDVELRCDPISGHTALYWYRQSLGQGLEFLIYFQGNSAPDKSGLPSDRFSAERTGGSVSTLTIQRTQQEDSAVYLCASSPEGQGIRPQHFGDGTRLSIL.

The chain uses TRBV12-5 and TRBJ1-2; TRBD1 matches at 9 bases. With V trimmed by 3 bases and J by 6 bases, 5 bases remained unmatched. Germline CDR1 is LGHNT and CDR2 is FRNRAP. The CDR3 is 14 residues long. The CDR3 sequence is CASGLQGAMDGYTF. In nucleotides, the CDR3 is TGTGCTAGTGGTTTACAGGGGGCGATGGATGGCTACACCTTC.

This chain links TRBV5-1 with TRBJ1-6; maybe TRBD1 (5 bases). This CDR3 contains 20 residues. The germline CDR1 and CDR2 sequences are SGHRS and YFSETQ. V shed 1 base and J shed 0 bases, with 20 bases lying between them. The CDR3 sequence: CASSLREGRKDSSYNSPLHF. The CDR3 region has the DNA TGCGCCAGCAGCTTGCGTGAAGGGAGGAAAGACAGCTCCTATAATTCACCCCTCCACTTT.

V is TRBV7-2 and J is TRBJ2-7; 11 bases match TRBD2. The CDR3 is 16 residues long. After removal of 1 base from V and 6 bases from J, the junction contained 8 bases not matched to a gene. Germline assignment: CDR1 SGHTA and CDR2 FQGNSA. The CDR3 coding sequence is TGTGCCAGCAGCTTAGTTTCTCTAGCGGGAGGACCCGAGCAGTACTTC. Its translation is CASSLVSLAGGPEQYF. The variable domain in full, with the rest retrieved from reference TRBV7-2 and TRBJ2-7, is GAGVSQSPSNKVTEKGKDVELRCDPISGHTALYWYRQSLGQGLEFLIYFQGNSAPDKSGLPSDRFSAERTGGSVSTLTIQRTQQEDSAVYLCASSLVSLAGGPEQYFGPGTRLTVT.

V gene TRBV27 combines with J gene TRBJ2-1, with D maybe TRBD1 (6 bases). The CDR3 spans 13 residues. V lost 5 bases and J 5 bases, leaving 10 bases between the germline ends. Germline CDR1 is MNHEY and CDR2 is SMNVEV (reference sequence). The CDR3 reads CASSRTVDNEQFF. CDR3 bases: TGTGCCAGCAGTCGGACAGTAGACAATGAGCAGTTCTTC.

CDR3 sequence reads: CASSARGQGGGYTF. For the CDR3, the DNA is TGCGCCAGCAGCGCAAGGGGACAGGGAGGAGGCTACACCTTC. This chain uses TRBV5-1 with TRBJ1-2; TRBD1 matches 9 bases. V gave up 4 bases and J gave up 8 bases; unmatched junction bases: 9. This CDR3 is 14 amino acids long. The germline CDR1 and CDR2 sequences are SGHRS and YFSETQ.

The chain combines TRBV5-1 with TRBJ2-5, with D tentatively TRBD1 (5 bases). CDR3 size: 18 residues. CDR1 is SGHRS, CDR2 YFSETQ, per germline. Trimming cost V 0 bases and J 2 bases, with 20 bases left between them. In DNA form, the CDR3 reads TGCGCCAGCAGCTTGGCCGACCGAACCCCCAAGGGGCAAGAGACCCAGTACTTC. This translates into CASSLADRTPKGQETQYF.

V is TRBV6-5 and J is TRBJ2-7; 7 bases agree with TRBD1. The ends lost 0 bases at V and 3 bases at J; junction bases unmatched: 2. The germline V gene has CDR1 MNHEY and CDR2 SVGAGI. The length of the CDR3 is 14 residues. CDR3 in amino acids: CASSYSGTDYEQYF. Here the CDR3 DNA reads TGTGCCAGCAGTTACTCCGGGACAGACTACGAGCAGTACTTC.

The CDR3 loop reads CASSLDRGAGELFF. CDR3 sequence (DNA): TGCGCCAGCAGCTTGGACAGGGGGGCCGGGGAGCTGTTTTTT. This rearrangement joins TRBV5-1 to TRBJ2-2; 8 bases fit TRBD1. V dropped 0 bases and J dropped 6; count of bases not matched to a gene: 1. The CDR3 is 14 residues long. CDR1 and CDR2 (germline): SGHRS, YFSETQ.

The chain recombines TRBV18 with TRBJ1-5, with TRBD1 matching over 9 bases. Germline V gene sequence: CDR1 KGHSH, CDR2 LQKENI. V lost 3 bases, J lost 1 base, and 4 bases stayed unmatched. The CDR3 has 16 residues. The CDR3 DNA follows: TGTGCCAGCTCACCTGGGACAGGGCCGAGCAATCAGCCCCAGCATTTT. As protein: CASSPGTGPSNQPQHF.

This chain connects TRBV5-4 to TRBJ1-2, with 10 bases identical to TRBD1. The CDR3 spans 17 residues. V lost 4 bases to trimming and J lost 2 bases; unmatched junction nucleotides: 11. The V gene's germline CDR1 is SGHNT and CDR2 YYREEE (reference sequence). As DNA, the CDR3 is TGTGCCAGCAGCCATCGACAGGGGGCATATCTGAACTATGGCTACACCTTC. Protein: CASSHRQGAYLNYGYTF.

CDR3 nucleotides: TGTGCCAGCTCCCCGGGGACCTACGAGCAGTACTTC. Encoded protein: CASSPGTYEQYF. The chain uses TRBV19 and TRBJ2-7; possible D gene TRBD2, 5 bases. The CDR3 runs 12 residues. In germline, CDR1 is LNHDA, CDR2 SQIVND (reference sequence). V was clipped by 9 bases and J by 2 bases, with 11 bases between them.